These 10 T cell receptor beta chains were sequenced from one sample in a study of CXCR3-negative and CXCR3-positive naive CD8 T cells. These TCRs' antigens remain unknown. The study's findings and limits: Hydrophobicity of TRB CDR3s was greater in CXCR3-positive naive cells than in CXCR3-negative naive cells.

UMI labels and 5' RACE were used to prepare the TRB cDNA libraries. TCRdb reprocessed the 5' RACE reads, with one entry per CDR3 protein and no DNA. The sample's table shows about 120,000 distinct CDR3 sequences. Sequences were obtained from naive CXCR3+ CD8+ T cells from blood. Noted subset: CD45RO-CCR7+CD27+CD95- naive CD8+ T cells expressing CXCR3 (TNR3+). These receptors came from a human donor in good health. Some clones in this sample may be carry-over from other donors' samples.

The CDR3 loop is CASRLIDRPKDTDTQYF. The rearrangement uses TRBV2 and TRBJ2-3; TCRdb gives TRBD1 as the D gene, but with no DNA this cannot be confirmed. This CDR3 region has 17 residues. Germline V gives CDR1 SNHLY, CDR2 FYNNEI.

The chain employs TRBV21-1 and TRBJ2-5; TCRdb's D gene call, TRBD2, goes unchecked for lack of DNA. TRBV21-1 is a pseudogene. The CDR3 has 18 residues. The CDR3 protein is CASSSKWGLAGHQETQYF.

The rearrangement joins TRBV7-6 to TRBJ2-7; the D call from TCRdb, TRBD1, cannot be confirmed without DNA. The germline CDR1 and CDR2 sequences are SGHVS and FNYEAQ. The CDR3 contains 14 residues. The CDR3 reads CASSSSGTGEEQYF.

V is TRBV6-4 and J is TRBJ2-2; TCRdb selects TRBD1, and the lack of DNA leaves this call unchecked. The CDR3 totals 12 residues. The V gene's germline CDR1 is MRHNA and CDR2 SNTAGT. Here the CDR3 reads CASGQGTGELFF.

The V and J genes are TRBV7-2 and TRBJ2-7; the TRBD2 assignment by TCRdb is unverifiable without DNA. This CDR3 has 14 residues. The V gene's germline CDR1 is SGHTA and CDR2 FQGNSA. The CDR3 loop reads CASSGVEVSYEQYF.

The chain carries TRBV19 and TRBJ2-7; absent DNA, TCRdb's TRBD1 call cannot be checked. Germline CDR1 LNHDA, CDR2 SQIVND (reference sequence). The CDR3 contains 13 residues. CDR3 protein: CASSIGTGAEQYF.

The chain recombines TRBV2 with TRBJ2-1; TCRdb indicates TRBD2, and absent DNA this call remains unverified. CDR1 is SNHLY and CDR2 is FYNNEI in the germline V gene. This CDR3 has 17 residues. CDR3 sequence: CASSGPPLIAGRNEQFF.

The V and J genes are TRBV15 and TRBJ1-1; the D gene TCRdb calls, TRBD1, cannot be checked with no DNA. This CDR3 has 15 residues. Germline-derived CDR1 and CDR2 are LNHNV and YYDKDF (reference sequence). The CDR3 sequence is CATSRTQDVNTEVFF.

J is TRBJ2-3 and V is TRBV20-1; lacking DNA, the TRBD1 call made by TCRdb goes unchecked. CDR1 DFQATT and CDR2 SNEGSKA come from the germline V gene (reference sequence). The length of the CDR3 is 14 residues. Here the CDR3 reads CSANTGLMADTQYF.

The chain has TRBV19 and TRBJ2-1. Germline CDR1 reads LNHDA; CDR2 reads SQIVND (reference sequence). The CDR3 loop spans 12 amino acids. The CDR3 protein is CASSFPENEQFF.